Included here is one T cell receptor beta chain sequence, with context. The antigen is unknown. These data belong to a study of response to subunit inactivated influenza vaccine. Overall study results and limits: It was the authors' suggestion that each seasonal influenza vaccination recruits few new T cells.

TCRdb reprocessed the RT-PCR reads via MiXCR and lists one record per CDR3 protein. The sample carries about 190,000 distinct CDR3 sequences, roughly an eighth recorded once. Germline V CDR1 and CDR2: SGHRS, YFSETQ. J lost 6 bases, V lost 4 bases, and 6 bases had no gene match. This CDR3 is built from 13 residues. Sequenced here: CD8+ T cells sorted from PBMCs, sampled 4 to 6 days after vaccination. V and J are TRBV5-1 and TRBJ1-1; the match to TRBD1 covers 7 bases. This TCR was recovered from a man aged 50 to 60 who received an inactivated influenza vaccine. CDR3 residues: CASSRSGGAEAFF. CDR3 sequence (DNA): TGCGCCAGCAGCAGATCAGGGGGAGCTGAAGCTTTCTTT.